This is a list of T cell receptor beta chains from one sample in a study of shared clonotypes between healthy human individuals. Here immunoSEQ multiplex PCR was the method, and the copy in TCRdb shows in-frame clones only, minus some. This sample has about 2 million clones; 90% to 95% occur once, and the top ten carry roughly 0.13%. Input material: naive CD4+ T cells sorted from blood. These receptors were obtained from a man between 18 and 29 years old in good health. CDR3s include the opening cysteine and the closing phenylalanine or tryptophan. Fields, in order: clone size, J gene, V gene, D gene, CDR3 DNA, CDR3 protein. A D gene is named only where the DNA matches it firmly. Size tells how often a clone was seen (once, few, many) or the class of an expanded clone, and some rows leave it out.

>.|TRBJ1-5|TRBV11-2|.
TGTGCCAGCAGCTTAGCAGTGTTTCAGCCCCAGCATTTT
CASSLAVFQPQHF
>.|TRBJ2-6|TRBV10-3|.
TGTGCCATCAGTGAGTCCCTACAGGGTTCGGGGGCCAACGTCCTGACTTTC
CAISESLQGSGANVLTF
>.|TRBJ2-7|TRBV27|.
TGTGCCAGCACTCACCCCCTTCGTCCCTACGAGCAGTACTTC
CASTHPLRPYEQYF
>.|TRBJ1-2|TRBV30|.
TGTGCCTGGTCCCGGACCGTTTTCATCAGCTACACCTTC
CAWSRTVFISYTF
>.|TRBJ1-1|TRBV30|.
TGTGCCTGGAGCCCGGGACAACCGGGGAACACTGAAGCTTTCTTT
CAWSPGQPGNTEAFF
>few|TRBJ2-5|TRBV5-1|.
TGCGCCAGCAGCTTGGGTGGGACCAAGCAAGAGACCCAGTACTTC
CASSLGGTKQETQYF
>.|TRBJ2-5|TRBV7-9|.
TGTGCCAGCAGCTTTTTCGCATCCCAAGAGACCCAGTACTTC
CASSFFASQETQYF
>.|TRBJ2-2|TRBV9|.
TGTGCCAGCAGCGTAGCTGTAGGGGGAGGCACCGGGGAGCTGTTTTTT
CASSVAVGGGTGELFF
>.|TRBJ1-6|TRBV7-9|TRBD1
TGTGCCAGCAGCCTCCGGGACAGCGTCGGGCATAATTCACCCCTCCACTTT
CASSLRDSVGHNSPLHF
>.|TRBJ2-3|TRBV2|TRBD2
TGTGCCAGCACCCGAAGCGGGGGGGCCACAGATACGCAGTATTTT
CASTRSGGATDTQYF
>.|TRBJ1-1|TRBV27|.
TGTGCCAGCATGACAGGAGGGGGGAGGACTGAAGCTTTCTTT
CASMTGGGRTEAFF
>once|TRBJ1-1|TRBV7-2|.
TGTGCCAGCAGCAGACAGACCATGAACACTGAAGCTTTCTTT
CASSRQTMNTEAFF
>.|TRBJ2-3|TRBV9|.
TGTGCCAGCAGCGCAACTAGCTTCCCTACAGATACGCAGTATTTT
CASSATSFPTDTQYF
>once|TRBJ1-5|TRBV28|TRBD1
TGTGCCAGCCTCCGGGACAGAAGTTTTAGCAATCAGCCCCAGCATTTT
CASLRDRSFSNQPQHF
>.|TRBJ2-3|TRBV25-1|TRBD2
TGTGCCAGCAGGGTAACTAGCGGGGCCTACACAGATACGCAGTATTTT
CASRVTSGAYTDTQYF
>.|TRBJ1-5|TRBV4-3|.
TGCGCCAGCAGCCAAGATAACACAGTCAATCAGCCCCAGCATTTT
CASSQDNTVNQPQHF
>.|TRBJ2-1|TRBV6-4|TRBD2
TGTGCCAGCACCACCGAGGGAGGGATCTACAATGAGCAGTTCTTC
CASTTEGGIYNEQFF
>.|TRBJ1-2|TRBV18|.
TGTGCCAGCTCGGGCCGAGACTATGGCTACACCTTC
CASSGRDYGYTF
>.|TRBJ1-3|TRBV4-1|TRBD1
TGCGCCAGCAGCCAAAGGGTGGCAGGGGGCTCTGGAAACACCATATATTTT
CASSQRVAGGSGNTIYF
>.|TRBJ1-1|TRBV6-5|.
TGTGCCAGCACCCAGAGGGGGTATGGTACTGAAGCTTTCTTT
CASTQRGYGTEAFF
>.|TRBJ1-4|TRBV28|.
TGTGCCAGCGTCCCCGGGTGGACTAATGAAAAACTGTTTTTT
CASVPGWTNEKLFF
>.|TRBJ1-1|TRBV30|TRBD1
TGTGCCTGGTTCATCCCGGGACAGCACATGAACACTGAAGCTTTCTTT
CAWFIPGQHMNTEAFF
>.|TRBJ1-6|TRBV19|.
TGTGCCAGTAGGCTCTCCGCCGGGATCCTACATTCACCCCTCCACTTT
CASRLSAGILHSPLHF
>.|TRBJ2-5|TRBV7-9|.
TGTGCCAGCAGCTTGGGGCAGGGGTACCAAGAGACCCAGTACTTC
CASSLGQGYQETQYF
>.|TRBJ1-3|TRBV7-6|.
TGTGCCAGCATCCCCGTGCAGGGTTGGAACACCATATATTTT
CASIPVQGWNTIYF
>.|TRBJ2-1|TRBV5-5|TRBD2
TGTGCCAGCAGCCCGGGGACTAGCCCCTCCTACAATGAGCAGTTCTTC
CASSPGTSPSYNEQFF
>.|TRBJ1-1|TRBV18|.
TGTGCCAGCTCACCACGGGGAGGGGCAGGCACTGAAGCTTTCTTT
CASSPRGGAGTEAFF
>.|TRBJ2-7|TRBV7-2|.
TGTGCCAGCAGCTTAGGGGCGCCTTTGGGGGAGCAGTACTTC
CASSLGAPLGEQYF